This is a list of T cell receptor beta chains from one sample in a study of control samples from healthy donors and cancer patients. Data came from immunoSEQ multiplex PCR; TCRdb stores just in-frame clones and leaves some out. The table records over 150,000 clones, less than 95% of them present only once. Sample: PBMCs. The receptors stem from a man between 60 and 75 years old with colorectal cancer. Each CDR3 is given with its conserved first and last residue. The D gene is left open where the match is weak. Rows may omit the clone size; those that give it use once, few, many or a size class.

v_call	j_call	clone_size	d_call	cdr3_nt	cdr3_aa
TRBV5-4	TRBJ1-1	-	-	TGTGCCAGCAGCTTGGTAACCGACACTGAAGCTTTCTTT	CASSLVTDTEAFF
TRBV24-1	TRBJ2-3	-	TRBD1	TGTGCCACCAGTGACCCGGGACAGGGCTCAGATACGCAGTATTTT	CATSDPGQGSDTQYF
TRBV25-1	TRBJ2-5	-	-	TGTGCCAGCAGTGAATATTCCCGGGGGCCTCGGGAGACCCAGTACTTC	CASSEYSRGPRETQYF
TRBV5-1	TRBJ2-5	-	-	TGCGCCAGCTCAGGACAGGGACTAGACCAAGAGACCCAGTACTTC	CASSGQGLDQETQYF
TRBV4-1	TRBJ2-7	-	TRBD2	TGCGCCAGCAGCCATCCCCTAGCGGGGGGGCCAGGCGCCTACGAGCAGTACTTC	CASSHPLAGGPGAYEQYF
TRBV5-4	TRBJ2-6	-	-	TGTGCCAGCAGCTTGGCAGGGCGCGCCCCCTCTGGGGCCAACGTCCTGACTTTC	CASSLAGRAPSGANVLTF
TRBV2	TRBJ1-5	once	TRBD1	TGTGCCAGCAGCCCCGGACAGGCCAATCAGCCCCAGCATTTT	CASSPGQANQPQHF
TRBV19	TRBJ1-4	-	-	TGTGCCAGTAGTGACATGGACGAAAAACTGTTTTTT	CASSDMDEKLFF
TRBV25-1	TRBJ1-2	-	TRBD1	TGTGCCAGCAGTGAATGGGGGGACAGTTTAGCTAACTATGGCTACACCTTC	CASSEWGDSLANYGYTF
TRBV6-5	TRBJ2-3	-	-	TGTGCCAGCACTGTAGGGCATAGGTTGAGGGATACGCAGTATTTT	CASTVGHRLRDTQYF
TRBV7-9	TRBJ2-7	-	-	TGTGCCAGCAGCCGCGGAGGGACCTACGAGCAGTACTTC	CASSRGGTYEQYF
TRBV6-5	TRBJ2-2	-	-	TGTGCCAGCAGTTACCGGTCCGGGGAGCTGTTTTTT	CASSYRSGELFF
TRBV18	TRBJ2-7	-	-	TGTGCCAGCTCACCACCAGTGATGCCCTTGGAGCAGTACTTC	CASSPPVMPLEQYF
TRBV11-2	TRBJ2-7	-	-	TGTGCCAGCAGCTCCAGTTTCAGGGGTTCCTACGAGCAGTACTTC	CASSSSFRGSYEQYF
TRBV5-1	TRBJ1-1	-	-	TGCGCCAGCAGCTTGGTAGGGGCGAACACTGAAGCTTTCTTT	CASSLVGANTEAFF
TRBV11-2	TRBJ2-3	-	TRBD2	TGTGCCAGCAGGACTAGCGGGGGACGCACAGATACGCAGTATTTT	CASRTSGGRTDTQYF
TRBV7-2	TRBJ2-7	once	-	TGTGCCAGCAGCTCCTTCGGAACTCCGGGGGTTGAGCAGTACTTC	CASSSFGTPGVEQYF
TRBV27	TRBJ2-6	-	-	TGTGCCAGCAGTTTAGTTGGGGCCAACGTCCTGACTTTC	CASSLVGANVLTF
TRBV5-1	TRBJ2-3	-	TRBD2	TGCGCCAGCAGCAAGCTAGCGGGGGGCCCTATCACAGATACGCAGTATTTT	CASSKLAGGPITDTQYF
TRBV7-9	TRBJ2-1	-	-	TGTGCCGGAGATGGGGGTTTCAATGAGCAGTTCTTC	CAGDGGFNEQFF
TRBV19	TRBJ1-5	-	TRBD1	TGTGCCAGTAGTGGACAGGGCGGGTATCAGCCCCAGCATTTT	CASSGQGGYQPQHF
TRBV5-8	TRBJ1-6	-	TRBD1	TGTGCCAGCAGCTACGCCGGGACAGCCTTGACCTCTAATTCACCCCTCCACTTT	CASSYAGTALTSNSPLHF
TRBV10-3	TRBJ2-7	-	TRBD1	TGTGCCATCAGTGACGGACAGGGGGGTTACGAGCAGTACTTC	CAISDGQGGYEQYF
TRBV19	TRBJ1-1	-	-	TGTGCCACCTCGAAGTCGGGGTCGGTAGGGAACACTGAAGCTTTCTTT	CATSKSGSVGNTEAFF
TRBV4-1	TRBJ1-4	once	TRBD1	TGCGCCAGCAGCCAAGATCCTGGACAGGGCCCGAGACAGGCGGCTAATGAAAAACTGTTTTTT	CASSQDPGQGPRQAANEKLFF
TRBV12-3/TRBV12-4	TRBJ1-1	-	-	TGTGCCAGCAGGGAGACACGGAACACTGAAGCTTTCTTT	CASRETRNTEAFF
TRBV10-3	TRBJ1-5	-	-	TGTGCCATCAGTGAAACATCGGGAGAGGGTCAGCCCCAGCATTTT	CAISETSGEGQPQHF
TRBV6-2/TRBV6-3	TRBJ1-5	-	-	TGTGCCAGCAGTTTACAGGGTAAGAGAGGGCAGCCCCAGCATTTT	CASSLQGKRGQPQHF
TRBV11-2	TRBJ2-3	-	-	TGTGCCAGCAGCAAAGACGTTCAGGGCGGAAACACAGATACGCAGTATTTT	CASSKDVQGGNTDTQYF
TRBV7-9	TRBJ2-5	-	TRBD2	TGTGCCAGCAGCTCAAGCCAGCGGGGGGGAATCCAAGAGACCCAGTACTTC	CASSSSQRGGIQETQYF
TRBV6-4	TRBJ1-2	-	-	TGTGCCAGCAGTGCAGGCCCCAACTATGGCTACACCTTC	CASSAGPNYGYTF
TRBV9	TRBJ2-3	once	TRBD2	TGTGCCAGCAGCGTACGCAGCGGGGGGTCCGCAGATACGCAGTATTTT	CASSVRSGGSADTQYF
TRBV6-2/TRBV6-3	TRBJ1-1	-	-	TGTGCCAGCAGTTACCACCGGACTGAAGCTTTCTTT	CASSYHRTEAFF
TRBV11-2	TRBJ1-3	-	-	TGTGCCAGCAGCGCTTTTCGGACGGAGAGCTCTGGAAACACCATATATTTT	CASSAFRTESSGNTIYF
TRBV7-8	TRBJ1-1	once	TRBD1	TGTGCCAGCAGCGTACAGGGGAGGGGAGGAACTGAAGCTTTCTTT	CASSVQGRGGTEAFF
TRBV4-3	TRBJ1-2	-	-	TGCGCCAGCAGCCGAACCACAGGGAGTTCTAACTATGGCTACACCTTC	CASSRTTGSSNYGYTF
TRBV11-2	TRBJ2-3	-	-	TGTGCCAGCAGCTTTTCGGGTTATCCAGATACGCAGTATTTT	CASSFSGYPDTQYF
TRBV19	TRBJ2-1	-	TRBD2	TGTGCCAGTAGTTTATCTAGCGGGGGGGCCCCTGAGCAGTTCTTC	CASSLSSGGAPEQFF
TRBV10-2	TRBJ2-7	-	-	TGCGCCAGCAGTGAGTCTGCAGGGGGGGCCTACGAGCAGTACTTC	CASSESAGGAYEQYF
TRBV7-6	TRBJ2-1	-	TRBD2	TGTGCCAGCAGCTTAGAAGCTAGCGGGCGGGACAATGAGCAGTTCTTC	CASSLEASGRDNEQFF